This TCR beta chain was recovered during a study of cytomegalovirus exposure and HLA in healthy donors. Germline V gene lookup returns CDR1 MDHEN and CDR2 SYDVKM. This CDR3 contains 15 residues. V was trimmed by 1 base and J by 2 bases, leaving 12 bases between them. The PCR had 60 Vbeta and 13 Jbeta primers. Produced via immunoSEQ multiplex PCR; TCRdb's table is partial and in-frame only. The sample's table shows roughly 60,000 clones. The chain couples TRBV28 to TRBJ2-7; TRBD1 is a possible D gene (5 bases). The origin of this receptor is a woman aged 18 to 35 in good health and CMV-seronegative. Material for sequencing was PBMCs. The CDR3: CASSLLGAQAYEQYF. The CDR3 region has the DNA TGTGCCAGCAGTTTATTAGGGGCCCAAGCCTACGAGCAGTACTTC.